This T cell receptor beta chain originates from a study of T cell responses to AZD1222 COVID-19 vaccine. General study results and limits: Only six individuals given AZD1222 were seropositive at baseline. Vaccine-associated CD4 TCRs ranged over spike, dominating at 160-218 and 743-854. Mostly white British, mostly female donors; authors suggested clonal diversity may be underestimated.

TCRdb keeps only in-frame clones here, not all; method: immunoSEQ multiplex PCR. The sample lists approximately 160,000 clones; about nine tenths were seen once. CDR1 is MNHEY, CDR2 SVGAGI, per germline. V was pared by 6 bases and J by 1 base, with 7 bases between. The CDR3 runs 12 residues. For this clone: Its antigen remains unknown.

The V gene is TRBV6-5, the J gene TRBJ2-7; D is uncertain. The receptor was isolated from an adult in good health. Material: peripheral blood, obtained on day 0 of AZD1222 vaccination. In nucleotides, the CDR3 is TGTGCCAGCAGGCCCAATTCCTACGAGCAGTACTTC. It is translated as CASRPNSYEQYF.